This TCR beta chain derives from a study of T cells after yellow fever vaccination. V was trimmed by 5 bases and J by 5 bases, leaving 19 bases between them. CDR3 length: 14 residues. Germline-derived CDR1 and CDR2 are DFQATT and SNEGSKA (reference sequence). Making TCR cDNA involved 5'RACE template switching, which added UMIs and a universal primer site. Using its own MiXCR run on the 5' RACE reads, TCRdb lists one record per CDR3 protein. The table has about 96,000 distinct CDR3 sequences, roughly 9% seen once; the top ten hold 16%. The source is a man younger than 35 who received the YFV17D yellow fever vaccine. The starting material was CD8+ T cells not binding an NS4B(214-222) dextramer, sorted from PBMCs, obtained around 15 days after the first yellow fever vaccination. The chain has TRBV20-1 and TRBJ2-7; possibly TRBD2 for D (5 bases). CDR3 sequence: CSAGLPSGLNEQYF. The DNA of the CDR3 is TGCAGTGCTGGACTGCCTTCGGGTTTGAACGAGCAGTACTTC.